One sample yielded the 14 T cell receptor beta chains listed below, sequenced in a study of cytomegalovirus exposure and HLA in healthy donors. In the PCR, 60 Vbeta and 13 Jbeta primers were used. Clones were read by immunoSEQ multiplex PCR, and TCRdb kept only the in-frame ones, dropping some. The sample holds 150,000 to 200,000 clones, around 62% seen once. Sequencing used PBMCs. Every receptor here comes from a man in his forties or fifties in good health and CMV-seronegative.

V and J are TRBV6-5 and TRBJ2-3, with TRBD2 matching 7 bases. J was trimmed by 3 bases and V by 6 bases; bases with no gene match: 9. Germline V lookup: CDR1 MNHEY, CDR2 SVGAGI. This CDR3 spans 15 amino acids. CDR3 protein: CASSRRAGSTDTQYF. The CDR3 DNA sequence: TGTGCCAGCAGCAGGCGAGCGGGAAGTACAGATACGCAGTATTTT.

V and J are TRBV7-9 and TRBJ2-7, with D unresolved. The germline CDR1 and CDR2 sequences are SEHNR and FQNEAQ (reference sequence). V lost 1 base and J lost 0, with 4 bases in between. The CDR3 is 13 residues long. The DNA for the CDR3 is TGTGCCAGCAGCTTAGTCAGCTCCTACGAGCAGTACTTC. This codes for CASSLVSSYEQYF.

The chain combines TRBV19 with TRBJ2-1; 8 positions match TRBD2. After removal of 4 bases from V and 7 bases from J, the junction contained 9 bases not matched to a gene. The CDR3 spans 15 residues. Per the germline V gene, CDR1 is LNHDA and CDR2 is SQIVND (reference sequence). CDR3 residues: CASSKSGLGYNEQFF. The CDR3 DNA reads TGTGCCAGTAGTAAGTCGGGACTAGGCTATAATGAGCAGTTCTTC.

Only a few counts were recorded for this clone. The CDR3 region is CASSDAQGYSPLHF. The DNA of the CDR3 is TGTGCCAGCAGCGATGCGCAGGGTTATTCACCCCTCCACTTT. The chain uses TRBV9 and TRBJ1-6, with D possibly matching TRBD1 (5 bases). Per the germline V gene, CDR1 is SGDLS and CDR2 is YYNGEE. The germline V and J ends were trimmed by 3 bases and 8 bases, with 12 bases remaining between them. The CDR3 covers 14 residues.

The chain is built from TRBV5-1 and TRBJ1-2; D remains ambiguous. V was trimmed by 0 bases and J by 8 bases, leaving 8 bases between them. Germline V gives CDR1 SGHRS, CDR2 YFSETQ. This CDR3 has 12 amino acids. This chain's CDR3 is CASSLEGGGYTF. The CDR3 bases are TGCGCCAGCAGCTTGGAGGGAGGCGGCTACACCTTC.

The genes are TRBV6-4 and TRBJ2-2, with D tentatively TRBD2 (6 bases). The germline V gene has CDR1 MRHNA and CDR2 SNTAGT. The CDR3 has 16 residues. V lost 11 bases to trimming and J lost 5 bases, with 24 bases between them. This CDR3 reads CAPFWGNGRGTGELFF. CDR3 nucleotides: TGTGCCCCCTTTTGGGGGAACGGGAGAGGGACCGGGGAGCTGTTTTTT.

This clone was seen a handful of times. CDR3: CASSLGGTQLAQYF. CDR3 coding DNA: TGTGCCAGCAGCTTAGGCGGGACCCAGTTAGCGCAGTATTTT. The chain joins TRBV7-3 to TRBJ2-3; D perhaps matches TRBD2 (6 bases). Trimming left V 2 bases short and J 10 bases short, with 16 bases between. Looked up from germline, CDR1 is SGHTA and CDR2 is FQGTGA. The length of the CDR3 is 14 residues.

This chain joins TRBV5-6 and TRBJ2-2; TRBD1 is a possible D gene (7 bases). The CDR3 consists of 15 residues. Germline V lookup: CDR1 SGHDT, CDR2 YYEEEE. Trimming left V 0 bases short and J 7 bases short, with 13 bases between. CDR3: CASSLAHRGGGELFF. CDR3 nucleotide sequence: TGTGCCAGCAGCTTGGCGCACAGGGGAGGCGGGGAGCTGTTTTTT.

This rearrangement joins TRBV12-5 to TRBJ1-5, with D unclear. Germline-derived CDR1 and CDR2 are LGHNT and FRNRAP. V was pared by 0 bases and J by 3 bases, with 3 bases between. CDR3 length equals 13 residues. Written as DNA, the CDR3 is TGTGCTAGTGGTTTGGTCCTCAATCAGCCCCAGCATTTT. Amino acid sequence: CASGLVLNQPQHF.

The rearrangement links TRBV6-4 to TRBJ2-3; 12 nucleotides line up with TRBD2. CDR1 is MRHNA, CDR2 SNTAGT, per germline. J gave up 1 base and V 6 bases, and 2 bases lay outside the gene matches. The CDR3 has 15 residues. For the CDR3, the DNA is TGTGCCAGCAGCCCTAGCGGGGGGGGCACAGATACGCAGTATTTT. It encodes CASSPSGGGTDTQYF.

The chain links TRBV6-1 to TRBJ2-1; 7 bases are shared with TRBD2. With V trimmed by 2 bases and J by 8 bases, 9 bases remained unmatched. CDR1 MNHNS and CDR2 SASEGT come from the germline V gene. The CDR3 length is 15 residues. The CDR3: CASSEMVGGRDEQFF. The CDR3 bases are TGTGCCAGCAGTGAAATGGTAGGAGGGAGGGATGAGCAGTTCTTC.

This clone was observed a handful of times. This chain joins TRBV7-9 and TRBJ1-4; D gene ambiguous. Trimming shortened V by 5 bases and J by 0 bases, and 7 bases separated the two germline ends. This CDR3 comprises 14 residues. CDR1 and CDR2 from the germline V gene are SEHNR and FQNEAQ (reference sequence). CDR3 in DNA: TGTGCCAGCAGCCAAGCTGCAACTAATGAAAAACTGTTTTTT. This gives the protein CASSQAATNEKLFF.

The rearrangement joins TRBV10-3 to TRBJ1-2; D may be TRBD1 (6 bases). V was trimmed by 2 bases and J by 2 bases, leaving 6 bases between them. The CDR3 covers 13 residues. Germline CDR1 reads ENHRY; CDR2 reads SYGVKD. CDR3 residues: CAISETGNYGYTF. As DNA, the CDR3 is TGTGCCATCAGTGAGACAGGGAACTATGGCTACACCTTC.

V is TRBV6-5 and J is TRBJ2-2, with D possibly TRBD2 on 5 matching bases. The CDR3 covers 15 residues. V was shortened by 6 bases and J by 1 base, with 12 bases between the two germline ends. The V gene's germline CDR1 is MNHEY and CDR2 SVGAGI. The DNA for the CDR3 is TGTGCCAGCAGCGAGACGGGAAAGAACACCGGGGAGCTGTTTTTT. It translates to CASSETGKNTGELFF.